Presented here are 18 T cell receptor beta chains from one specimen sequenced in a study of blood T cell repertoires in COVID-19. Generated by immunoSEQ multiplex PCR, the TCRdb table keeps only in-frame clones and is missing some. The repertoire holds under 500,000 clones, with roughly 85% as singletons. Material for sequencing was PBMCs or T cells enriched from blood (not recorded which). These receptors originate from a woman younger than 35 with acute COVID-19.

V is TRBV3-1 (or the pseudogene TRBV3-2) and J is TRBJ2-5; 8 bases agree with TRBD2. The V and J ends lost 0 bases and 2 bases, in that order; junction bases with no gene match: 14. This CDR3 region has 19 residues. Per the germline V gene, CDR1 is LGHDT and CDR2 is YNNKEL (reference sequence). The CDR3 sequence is CASSQEGGGRRFQQETQYF. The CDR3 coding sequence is TGTGCCAGCAGCCAAGAGGGCGGGGGGCGGAGGTTCCAGCAAGAGACCCAGTACTTC.

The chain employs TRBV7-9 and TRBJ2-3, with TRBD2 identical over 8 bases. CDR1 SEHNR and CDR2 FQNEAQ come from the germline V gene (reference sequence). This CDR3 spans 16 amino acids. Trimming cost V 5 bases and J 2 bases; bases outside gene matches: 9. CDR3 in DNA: TGTGCCAGCAGCCTTGGGACTAGGCCATACACAGATACGCAGTATTTT. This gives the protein CASSLGTRPYTDTQYF.

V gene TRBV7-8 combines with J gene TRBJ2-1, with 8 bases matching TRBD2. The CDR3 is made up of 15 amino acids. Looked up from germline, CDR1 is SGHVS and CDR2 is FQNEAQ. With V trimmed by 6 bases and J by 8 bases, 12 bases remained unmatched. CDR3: CASRETSGFSDEQFF. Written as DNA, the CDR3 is TGTGCCAGCAGAGAAACTAGCGGCTTTTCCGATGAGCAGTTCTTC.

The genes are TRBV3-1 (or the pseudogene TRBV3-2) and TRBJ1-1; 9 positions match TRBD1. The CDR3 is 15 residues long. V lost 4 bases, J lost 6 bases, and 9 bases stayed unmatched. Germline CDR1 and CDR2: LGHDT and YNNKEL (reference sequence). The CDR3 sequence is CASSRPGQGMAEAFF. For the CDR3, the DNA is TGTGCCAGCAGCCGGCCGGGACAGGGCATGGCTGAAGCTTTCTTT.

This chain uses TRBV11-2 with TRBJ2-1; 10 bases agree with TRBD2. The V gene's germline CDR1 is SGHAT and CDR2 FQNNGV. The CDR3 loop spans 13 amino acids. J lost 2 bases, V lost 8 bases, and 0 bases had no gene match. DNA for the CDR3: TGTGCCAGCGGGACTAGCGCCTACAATGAGCAGTTCTTC. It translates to CASGTSAYNEQFF.

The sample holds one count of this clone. CDR3 protein: CASSLVLNNEQYF. CDR3 nucleotides: TGTGCCAGCAGCTTGGTCCTAAATAACGAGCAGTACTTC. The gene calls are TRBV5-4 and TRBJ2-7; unclear D gene. Trimming pared 0 bases from V and 5 bases from J, leaving 9 bases between. Per the germline V gene, CDR1 is SGHNT and CDR2 is YYREEE (reference sequence). CDR3 length equals 13 residues.

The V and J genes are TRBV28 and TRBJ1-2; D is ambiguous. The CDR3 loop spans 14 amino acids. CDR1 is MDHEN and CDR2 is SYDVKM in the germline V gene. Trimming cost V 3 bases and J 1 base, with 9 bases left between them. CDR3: CASSFPGSNYGYTF. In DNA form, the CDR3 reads TGTGCCAGCAGTTTCCCCGGGAGTAACTATGGCTACACCTTC.

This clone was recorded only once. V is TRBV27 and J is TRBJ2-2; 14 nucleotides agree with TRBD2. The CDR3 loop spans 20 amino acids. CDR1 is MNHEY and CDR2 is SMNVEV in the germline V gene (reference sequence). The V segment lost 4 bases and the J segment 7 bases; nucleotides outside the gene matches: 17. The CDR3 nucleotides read TGTGCCAGCAGTTGGGCCCCTCTAAGACTAGCGGGGGGGCCTGTCGGGGAGCTGTTTTTT. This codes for CASSWAPLRLAGGPVGELFF.

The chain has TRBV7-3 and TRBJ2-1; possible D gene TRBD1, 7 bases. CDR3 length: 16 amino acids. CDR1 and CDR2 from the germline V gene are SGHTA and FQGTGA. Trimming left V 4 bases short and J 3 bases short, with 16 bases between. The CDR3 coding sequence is TGTGCCAGCAGCTCGCGCAACAGGGGAGGCTACAATGAGCAGTTCTTC. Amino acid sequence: CASSSRNRGGYNEQFF.

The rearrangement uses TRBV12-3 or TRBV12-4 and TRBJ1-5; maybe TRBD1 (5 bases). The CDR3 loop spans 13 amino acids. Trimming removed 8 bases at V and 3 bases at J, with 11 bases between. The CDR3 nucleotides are TGTGCCAGCGTCAACAGGCCCAATCAGCCCCAGCATTTT. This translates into CASVNRPNQPQHF.

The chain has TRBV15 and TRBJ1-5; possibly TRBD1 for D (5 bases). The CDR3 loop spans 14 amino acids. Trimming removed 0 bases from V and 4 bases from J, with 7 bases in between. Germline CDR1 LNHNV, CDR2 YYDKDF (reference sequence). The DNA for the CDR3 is TGTGCCACCAGCAGAGAAGGGGTTAATCAGCCCCAGCATTTT. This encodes CATSREGVNQPQHF.

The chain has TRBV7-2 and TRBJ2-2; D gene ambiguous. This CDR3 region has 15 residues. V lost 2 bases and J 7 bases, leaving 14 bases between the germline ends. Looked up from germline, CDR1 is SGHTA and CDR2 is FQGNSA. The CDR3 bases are TGTGCCAGCAGCTTAAGTTCCCCCTCAGGCGGGGAGCTGTTTTTT. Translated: CASSLSSPSGGELFF.

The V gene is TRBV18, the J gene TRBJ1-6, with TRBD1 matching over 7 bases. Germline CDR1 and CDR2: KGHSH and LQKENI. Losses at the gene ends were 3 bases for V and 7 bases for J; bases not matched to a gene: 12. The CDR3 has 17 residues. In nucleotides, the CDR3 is TGTGCCAGCTCACCCAACTCCCCGGACAGGAACAATTCACCCCTCCACTTT. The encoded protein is CASSPNSPDRNNSPLHF.

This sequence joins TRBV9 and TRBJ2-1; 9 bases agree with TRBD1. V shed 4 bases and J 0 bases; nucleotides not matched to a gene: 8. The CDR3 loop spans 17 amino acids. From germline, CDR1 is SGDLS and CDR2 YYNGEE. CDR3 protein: CASSIAGTGSSYNEQFF. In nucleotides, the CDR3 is TGTGCCAGCAGCATCGCCGGGACAGGGAGCTCCTACAATGAGCAGTTCTTC.

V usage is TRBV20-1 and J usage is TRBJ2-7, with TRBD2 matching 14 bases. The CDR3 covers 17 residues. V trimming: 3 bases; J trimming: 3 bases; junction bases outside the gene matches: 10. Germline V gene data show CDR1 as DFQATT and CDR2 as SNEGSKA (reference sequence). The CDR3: CSASRRLTSGRVYEQYF. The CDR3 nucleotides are TGCAGTGCTAGTAGGCGGCTGACTAGCGGGAGGGTCTACGAGCAGTACTTC.

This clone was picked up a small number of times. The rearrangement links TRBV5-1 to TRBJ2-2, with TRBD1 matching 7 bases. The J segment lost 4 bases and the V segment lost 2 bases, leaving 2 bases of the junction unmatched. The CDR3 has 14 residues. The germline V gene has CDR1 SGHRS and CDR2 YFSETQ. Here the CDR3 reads CASSFDRATGELFF. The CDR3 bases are TGCGCCAGCAGCTTCGACAGGGCCACCGGGGAGCTGTTTTTT.

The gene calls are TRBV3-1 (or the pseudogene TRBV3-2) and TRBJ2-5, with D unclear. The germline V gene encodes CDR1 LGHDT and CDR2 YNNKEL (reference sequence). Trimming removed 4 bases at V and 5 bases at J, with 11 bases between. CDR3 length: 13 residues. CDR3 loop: CASSPRPGETQYF. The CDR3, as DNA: TGTGCCAGCAGCCCTAGGCCCGGGGAGACCCAGTACTTC.

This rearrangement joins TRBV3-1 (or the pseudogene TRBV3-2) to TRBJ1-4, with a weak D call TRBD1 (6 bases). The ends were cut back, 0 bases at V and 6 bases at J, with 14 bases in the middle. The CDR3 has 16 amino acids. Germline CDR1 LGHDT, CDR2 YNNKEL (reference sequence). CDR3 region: CASSQDGRGADEKLFF. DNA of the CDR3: TGTGCCAGCAGCCAAGATGGGCGGGGGGCTGATGAAAAACTGTTTTTT.